The subject of this entry is one T cell receptor beta chain. The junction had 9 bases not matched to a gene; V was cut back by 10 bases and J by 8 bases. The CDR3 runs 12 residues. Germline V gene data show CDR1 as ENHRY and CDR2 as SYGVKD. This specimen belongs to a study of technical replicates of blood from a few donors. Assay: immunoSEQ multiplex PCR; the TCRdb copy retains only in-frame clones and omits some. The sample lists about 56,000 clones, nearly 95% occurring once. The receptor was isolated from a human donor in good health. Some clones in this sample may be carry-over from other donors' samples. The chain recombines TRBV10-3 with TRBJ1-2; 8 nucleotides align to TRBD1. The sample comprised PBMCs. CDR3 coding DNA: TGTGCCAACAGCAGGGGGCCTCAGGGCTACACCTTC. This sequence encodes CANSRGPQGYTF.